This T cell receptor beta chain came from a study of metastatic and nonmetastatic thyroid tumors. There were no patients who had received any treatment before thyroid surgery. TCRdb re-processed the PCR reads through MiXCR. The sample has tens of thousands of clones, approximately 15% seen once; the top ten hold 6.9%. The sequencing sample was made of blood. The source is a female donor with papillary thyroid cancer or a benign thyroid nodule (not recorded which). Some clones in this sample may be carry-over from other donors' samples.

CDR3 protein: CASSWGQGVEGYTF. CDR3 nucleotides: TGTGCCAGCAGCTGGGGACAGGGAGTGGAGGGCTACACCTTC. The chain combines TRBV7-8 with TRBJ1-2; 9 nucleotides match TRBD1. The junction had 8 bases not matched to a gene; V was cut back by 4 bases and J by 8 bases. The CDR3 contains 14 residues. Germline V gene sequence: CDR1 SGHVS, CDR2 FQNEAQ.